A selection of T cell receptor beta chains follows, all from one sample in a study of blood T cells in healthy people across ages. TCRdb analysed the 5' RACE reads with MiXCR anew, one entry per CDR3 protein. The table lists some 800,000 distinct CDR3 sequences, roughly 25% of them singletons, with approximately 3.7% in the top ten. This sample was shared with a second study, whose subject was T cells of mothers and their children.

Sequenced input: blood. Receptors were obtained from a boy aged 10-17 years in good health. Each CDR3 is given with its conserved first and last residue. The D gene is left open where the match is weak.

V	D	CDR3
TRBV30	.	CAWKAGGYTEAFF
TRBV28	.	CASTTGNIQYF
TRBV4-1	.	CASSSTPNPYNEQFF
TRBV11-2	.	CASSHATYRGEGGTEAFF
TRBV7-6	TRBD1	CASSPQGAITDTQYF
TRBV4-3	.	CASSQGSRDYEQYF
TRBV10-3	TRBD2	CAISGTSGHQETQYF
TRBV11-2	.	CASSSGRGQKNIQYF
TRBV20-1	TRBD1	CSVRGQGGYNEQFF
TRBV29-1	.	CSVGGGLTDTQYF